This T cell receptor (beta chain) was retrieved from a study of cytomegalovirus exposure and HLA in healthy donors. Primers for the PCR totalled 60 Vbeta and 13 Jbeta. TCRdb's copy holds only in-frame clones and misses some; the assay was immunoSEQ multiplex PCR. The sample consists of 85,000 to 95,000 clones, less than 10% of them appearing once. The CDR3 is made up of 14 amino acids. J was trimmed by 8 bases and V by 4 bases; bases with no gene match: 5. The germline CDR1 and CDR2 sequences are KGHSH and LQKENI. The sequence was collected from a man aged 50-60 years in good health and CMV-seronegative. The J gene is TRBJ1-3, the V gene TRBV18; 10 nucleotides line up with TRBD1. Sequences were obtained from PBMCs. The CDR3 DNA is TGTGCCAGCTCACACGGGACAGGGGTTGACACCATATATTTT. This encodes CASSHGTGVDTIYF.